The entry that follows covers one T cell receptor (beta chain) sequence. Antigen specificity is unknown. The data were obtained in a study of Ad26.COV2.S vaccination and SARS-CoV-2 variants. As for treatment: some 20 received Ad26.COV2.S at low or high dose, single or two shots; 5 received placebo; per-sample allocation not given. Vaccine and placebo recipients were sampled on day 63 after the first injection. The CDR3 loop spans 15 amino acids. The V gene lost 0 bases and the J gene lost 2 bases, with 11 bases spanning the gap. Germline V gene lookup returns CDR1 LGHNA and CDR2 YSLEER. Profiled with immunoSEQ multiplex PCR; TCRdb holds only in-frame clones, not every one. The profile shows more than 400,000 clones, about 92% of them singletons. Findings and caveats of the study: It was found that vaccine and placebo recipients had similar non-spike TCR breadth.

The sequence was obtained from a person aged 18 to 65 who received the Ad26.COV2.S COVID-19 vaccine or a placebo. J is TRBJ2-7 and V is TRBV4-3; D might be TRBD1 (6 bases). The source material was peripheral blood, sampled in a trial of Ad26.COV2.S vaccine versus placebo. The CDR3 region has the DNA TGCGCCAGCAGCCAAGATTTTCAGGGGACCTACGAGCAGTACTTC. It is translated as CASSQDFQGTYEQYF.